This TCR beta chain was sequenced during a study of T-cell memory formation after mild COVID-19. MiXCR, run by TCRdb on the 5' RACE reads, gives a single entry per CDR3 protein. The data show fewer than 700,000 distinct CDR3 sequences, roughly 22% seen once. Sequencing was carried out using PBMCs or a T cell subset sorted from them (not recorded which). The receptor comes from an adult woman who had mild COVID-19 (a few samples of this study predate the infection). Cell type and time point are not known.

DNA of the CDR3: TGTGCCAGCAGCCTGGGACCGGGTAGTGGCTACACCTTC. Its translation: CASSLGPGSGYTF. The chain has TRBV12-3 or TRBV12-4 and TRBJ1-2; D might be TRBD1 (5 bases). Between the trimmed V and J ends, which lost 6 bases and 7 bases, there was a span of 15 bases. The CDR3 is 13 amino acids.